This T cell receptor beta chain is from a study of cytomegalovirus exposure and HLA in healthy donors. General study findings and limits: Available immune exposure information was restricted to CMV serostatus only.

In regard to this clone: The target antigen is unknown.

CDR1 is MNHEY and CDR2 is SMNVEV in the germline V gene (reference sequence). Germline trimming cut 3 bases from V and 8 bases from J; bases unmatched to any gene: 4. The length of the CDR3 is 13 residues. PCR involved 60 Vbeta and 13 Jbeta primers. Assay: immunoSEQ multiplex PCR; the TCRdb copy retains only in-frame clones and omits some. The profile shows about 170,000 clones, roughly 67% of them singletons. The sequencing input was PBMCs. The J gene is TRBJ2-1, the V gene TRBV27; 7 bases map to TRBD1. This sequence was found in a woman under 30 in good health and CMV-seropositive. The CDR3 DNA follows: TGTGCCAGCAGTTTGTCTGACAGGGATGAGCAGTTCTTC. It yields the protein CASSLSDRDEQFF.